This T cell receptor beta chain was captured in a study of beta chain features in type 1 diabetes. Expressed TCRB transcripts were sequenced, since all the RNA that had been isolated was reverse transcribed. Repertoires were generated with immunoSEQ multiplex PCR, while TCRdb's copy carries only in-frame clones and drops some. The sample records a few hundred thousand clones, about 15% being singletons. This clonotype was obtained from a woman aged 18-29 years in good health. The specimen sequenced was naive CD4+ T cells from blood.

Written as DNA, the CDR3 is TGTGCCAACGGACCCGGGCCCGGGGCCTACGAGCAGTACTTC. Translated: CANGPGPGAYEQYF. The genes are TRBV28 and TRBJ2-7; D is perhaps TRBD2 (5 bases). Germline V lookup: CDR1 MDHEN, CDR2 SYDVKM. The V and J ends lost 10 bases and 2 bases respectively, with 18 bases between them. This CDR3 is built from 14 residues. Using reference TRBV28 and TRBJ2-7 for the parts outside the CDR3, the full variable domain is DVKVTQSSRYLVKRTGEKVFLECVQDMDHENMFWYRQDPGLGLRLIYFSYDVKMKEKGDIPEGYSVSREKKERFSLILESASTNQTSMYLCANGPGPGAYEQYFGPGTRLTVT.